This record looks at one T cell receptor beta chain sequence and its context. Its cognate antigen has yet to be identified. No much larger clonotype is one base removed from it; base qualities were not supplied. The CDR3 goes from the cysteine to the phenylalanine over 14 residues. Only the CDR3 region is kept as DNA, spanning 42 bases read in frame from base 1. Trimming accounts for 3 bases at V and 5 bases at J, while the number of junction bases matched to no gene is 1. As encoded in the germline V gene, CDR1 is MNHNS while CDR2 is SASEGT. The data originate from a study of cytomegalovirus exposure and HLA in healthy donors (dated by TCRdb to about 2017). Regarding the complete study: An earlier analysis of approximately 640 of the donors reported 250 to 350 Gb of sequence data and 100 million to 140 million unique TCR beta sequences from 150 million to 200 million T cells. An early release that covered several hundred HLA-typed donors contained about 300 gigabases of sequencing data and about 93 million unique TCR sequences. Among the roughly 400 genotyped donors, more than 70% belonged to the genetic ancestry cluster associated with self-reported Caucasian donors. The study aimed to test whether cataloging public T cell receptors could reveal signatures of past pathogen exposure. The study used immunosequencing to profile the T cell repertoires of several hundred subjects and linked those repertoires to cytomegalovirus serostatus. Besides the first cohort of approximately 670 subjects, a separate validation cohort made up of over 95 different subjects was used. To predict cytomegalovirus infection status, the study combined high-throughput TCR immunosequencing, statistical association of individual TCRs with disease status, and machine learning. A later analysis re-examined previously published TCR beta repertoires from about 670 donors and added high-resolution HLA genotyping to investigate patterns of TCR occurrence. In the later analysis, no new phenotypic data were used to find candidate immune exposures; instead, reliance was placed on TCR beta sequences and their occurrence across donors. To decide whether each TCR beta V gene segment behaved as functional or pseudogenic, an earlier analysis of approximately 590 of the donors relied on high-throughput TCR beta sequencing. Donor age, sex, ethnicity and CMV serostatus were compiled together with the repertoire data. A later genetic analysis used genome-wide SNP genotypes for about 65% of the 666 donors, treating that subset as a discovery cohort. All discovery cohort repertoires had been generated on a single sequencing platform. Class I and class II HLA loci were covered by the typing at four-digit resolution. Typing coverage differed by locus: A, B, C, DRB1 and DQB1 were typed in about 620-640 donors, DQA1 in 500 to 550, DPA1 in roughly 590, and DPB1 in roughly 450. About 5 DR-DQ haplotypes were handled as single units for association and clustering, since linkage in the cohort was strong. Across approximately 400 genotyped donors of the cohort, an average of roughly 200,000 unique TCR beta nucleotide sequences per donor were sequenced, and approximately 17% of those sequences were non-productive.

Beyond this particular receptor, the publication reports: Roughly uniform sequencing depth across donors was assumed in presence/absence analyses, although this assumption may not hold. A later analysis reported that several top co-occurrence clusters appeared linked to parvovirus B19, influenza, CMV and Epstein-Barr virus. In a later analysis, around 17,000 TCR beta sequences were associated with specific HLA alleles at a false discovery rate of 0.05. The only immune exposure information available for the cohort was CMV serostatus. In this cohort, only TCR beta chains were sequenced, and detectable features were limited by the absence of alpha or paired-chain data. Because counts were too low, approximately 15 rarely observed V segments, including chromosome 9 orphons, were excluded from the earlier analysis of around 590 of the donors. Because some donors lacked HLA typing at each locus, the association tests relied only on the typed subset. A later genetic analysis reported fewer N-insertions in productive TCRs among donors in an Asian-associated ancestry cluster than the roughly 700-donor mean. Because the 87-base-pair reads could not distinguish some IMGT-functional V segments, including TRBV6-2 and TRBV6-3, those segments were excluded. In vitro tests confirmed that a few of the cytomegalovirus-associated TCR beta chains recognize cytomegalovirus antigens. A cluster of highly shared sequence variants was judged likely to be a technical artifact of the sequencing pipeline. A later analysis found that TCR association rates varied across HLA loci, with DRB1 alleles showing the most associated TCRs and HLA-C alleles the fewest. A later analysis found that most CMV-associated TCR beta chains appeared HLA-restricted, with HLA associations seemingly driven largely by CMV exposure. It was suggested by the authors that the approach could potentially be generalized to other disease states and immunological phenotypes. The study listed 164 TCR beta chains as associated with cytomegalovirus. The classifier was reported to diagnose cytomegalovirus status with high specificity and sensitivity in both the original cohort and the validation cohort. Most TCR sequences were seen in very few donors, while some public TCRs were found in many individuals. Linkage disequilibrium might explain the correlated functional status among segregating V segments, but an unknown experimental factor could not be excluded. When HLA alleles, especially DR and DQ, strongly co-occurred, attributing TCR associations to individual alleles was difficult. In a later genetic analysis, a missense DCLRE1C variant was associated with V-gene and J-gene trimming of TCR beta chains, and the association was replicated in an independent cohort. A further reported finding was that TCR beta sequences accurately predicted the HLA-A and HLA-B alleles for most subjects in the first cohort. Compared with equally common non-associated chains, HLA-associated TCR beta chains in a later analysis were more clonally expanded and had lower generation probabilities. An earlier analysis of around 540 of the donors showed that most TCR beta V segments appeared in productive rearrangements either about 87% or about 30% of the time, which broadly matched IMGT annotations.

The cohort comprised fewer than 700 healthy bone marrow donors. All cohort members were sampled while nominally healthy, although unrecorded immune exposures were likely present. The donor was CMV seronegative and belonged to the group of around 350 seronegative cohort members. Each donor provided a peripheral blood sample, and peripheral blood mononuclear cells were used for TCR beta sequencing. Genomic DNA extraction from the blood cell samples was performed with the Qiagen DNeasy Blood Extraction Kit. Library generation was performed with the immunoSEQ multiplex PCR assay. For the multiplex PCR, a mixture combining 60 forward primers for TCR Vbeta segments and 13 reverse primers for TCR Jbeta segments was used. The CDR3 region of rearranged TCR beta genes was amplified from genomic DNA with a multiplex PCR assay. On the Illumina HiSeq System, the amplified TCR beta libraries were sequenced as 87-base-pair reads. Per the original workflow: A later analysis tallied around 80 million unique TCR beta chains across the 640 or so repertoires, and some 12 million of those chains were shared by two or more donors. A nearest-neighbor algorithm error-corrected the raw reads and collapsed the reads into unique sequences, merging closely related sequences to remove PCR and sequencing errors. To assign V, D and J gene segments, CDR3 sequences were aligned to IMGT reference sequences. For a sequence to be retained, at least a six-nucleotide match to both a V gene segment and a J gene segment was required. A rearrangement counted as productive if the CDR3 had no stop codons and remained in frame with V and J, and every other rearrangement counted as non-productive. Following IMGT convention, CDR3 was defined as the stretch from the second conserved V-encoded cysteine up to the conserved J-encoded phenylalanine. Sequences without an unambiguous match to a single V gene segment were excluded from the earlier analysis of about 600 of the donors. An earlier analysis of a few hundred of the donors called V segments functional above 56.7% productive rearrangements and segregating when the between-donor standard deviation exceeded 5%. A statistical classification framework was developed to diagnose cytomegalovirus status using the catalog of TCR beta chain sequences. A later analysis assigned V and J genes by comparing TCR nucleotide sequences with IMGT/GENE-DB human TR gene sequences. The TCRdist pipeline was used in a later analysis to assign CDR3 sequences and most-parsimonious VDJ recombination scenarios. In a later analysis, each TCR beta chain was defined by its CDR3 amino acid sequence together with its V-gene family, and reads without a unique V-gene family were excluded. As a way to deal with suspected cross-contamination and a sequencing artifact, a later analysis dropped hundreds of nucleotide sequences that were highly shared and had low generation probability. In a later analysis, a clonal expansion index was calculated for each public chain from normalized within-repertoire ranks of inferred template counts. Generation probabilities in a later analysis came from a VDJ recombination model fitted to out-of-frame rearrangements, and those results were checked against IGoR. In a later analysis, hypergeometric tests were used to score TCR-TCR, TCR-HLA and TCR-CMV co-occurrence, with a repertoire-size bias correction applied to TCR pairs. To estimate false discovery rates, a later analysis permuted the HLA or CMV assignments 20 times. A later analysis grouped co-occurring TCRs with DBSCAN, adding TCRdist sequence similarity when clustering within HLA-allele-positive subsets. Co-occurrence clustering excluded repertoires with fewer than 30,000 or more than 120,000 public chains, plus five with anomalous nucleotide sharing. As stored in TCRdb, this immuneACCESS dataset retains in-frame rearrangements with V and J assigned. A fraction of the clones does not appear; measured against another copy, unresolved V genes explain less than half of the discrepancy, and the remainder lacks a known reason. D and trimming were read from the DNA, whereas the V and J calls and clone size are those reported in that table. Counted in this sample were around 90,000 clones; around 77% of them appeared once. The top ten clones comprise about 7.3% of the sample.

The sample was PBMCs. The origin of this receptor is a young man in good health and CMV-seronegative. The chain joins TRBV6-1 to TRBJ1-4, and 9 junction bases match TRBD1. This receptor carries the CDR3 CASSEDRGNEKLFF. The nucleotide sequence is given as TGTGCCAGCAGTGAGGACAGGGGAAATGAAAAACTGTTTTTT.